The entry below gives a single TCR beta chain sequence along with its context. These data belong to a study of blood T cell repertoires in COVID-19. Trimming took 0 bases from V and 9 from J, leaving 12 bases between them. The CDR3 consists of 15 residues. CDR1 is LGHDT, CDR2 YNNKEL, per germline (reference sequence). Sequencing used immunoSEQ multiplex PCR; TCRdb keeps in-frame clones, though not all of them. The data hold under 250,000 clones, with approximately 84% observed a single time. The V call is TRBV3-1 (or the pseudogene TRBV3-2), the J call TRBJ1-6; tentatively, D is TRBD1 (5 bases). The clonotype comes from a man in his fifties with acute or convalescent COVID-19. Material for sequencing was peripheral blood. CDR3 sequence reads: CASSQEWRGSSPLHF. The CDR3 DNA reads as TGTGCCAGCAGCCAAGAGTGGAGGGGTAGTTCACCCCTCCACTTT.